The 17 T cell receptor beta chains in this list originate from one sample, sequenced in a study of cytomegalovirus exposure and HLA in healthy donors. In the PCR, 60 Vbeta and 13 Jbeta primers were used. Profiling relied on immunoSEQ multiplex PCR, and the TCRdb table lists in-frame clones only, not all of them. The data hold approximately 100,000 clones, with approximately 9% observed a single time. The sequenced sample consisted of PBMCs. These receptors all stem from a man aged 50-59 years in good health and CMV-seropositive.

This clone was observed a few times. The DNA of the CDR3 is TGCAGCGTTGAAGGGTCCGGGGGACTAGCGGGAGTGGACGAGCAGTACTTC. Protein product: CSVEGSGGLAGVDEQYF. This chain links TRBV29-1 with TRBJ2-7, with 14 bases identical to TRBD2. V was pared by 1 base and J by 5 bases, with 10 bases of the junction left unmatched. The CDR3 is 17 residues long. The germline gives CDR1 SQVTM, CDR2 ANQGSEA.

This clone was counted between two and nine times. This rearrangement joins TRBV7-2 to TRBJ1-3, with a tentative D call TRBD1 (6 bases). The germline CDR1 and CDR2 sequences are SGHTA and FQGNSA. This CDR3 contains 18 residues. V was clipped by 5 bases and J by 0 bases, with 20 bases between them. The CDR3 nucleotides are TGTGCCAGCAGCCCGTACCGGACAGCAGTTCCCTCTGGAAACACCATATATTTT. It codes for CASSPYRTAVPSGNTIYF.

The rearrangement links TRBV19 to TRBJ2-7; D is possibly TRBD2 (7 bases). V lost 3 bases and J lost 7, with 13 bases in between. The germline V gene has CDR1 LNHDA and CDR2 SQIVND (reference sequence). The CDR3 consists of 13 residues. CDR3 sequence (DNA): TGTGCCAGTAGTATTGGCGGGGGCGGAGAGCAGTACTTC. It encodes CASSIGGGGEQYF.

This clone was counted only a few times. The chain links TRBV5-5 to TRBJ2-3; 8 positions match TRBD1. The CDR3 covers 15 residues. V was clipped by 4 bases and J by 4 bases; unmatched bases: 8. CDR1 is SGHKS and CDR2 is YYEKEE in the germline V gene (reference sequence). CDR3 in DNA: TGTGCCAGCAGCCAGAGGACAGGGAGTGCAGATACGCAGTATTTT. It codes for CASSQRTGSADTQYF.

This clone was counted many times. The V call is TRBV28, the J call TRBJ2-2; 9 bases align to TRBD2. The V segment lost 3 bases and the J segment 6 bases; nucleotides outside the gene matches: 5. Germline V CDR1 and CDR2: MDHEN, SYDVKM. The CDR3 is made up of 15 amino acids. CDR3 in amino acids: CASSLREGQSGELFF. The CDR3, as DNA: TGTGCCAGCAGTTTGCGGGAGGGCCAGTCCGGGGAGCTGTTTTTT.

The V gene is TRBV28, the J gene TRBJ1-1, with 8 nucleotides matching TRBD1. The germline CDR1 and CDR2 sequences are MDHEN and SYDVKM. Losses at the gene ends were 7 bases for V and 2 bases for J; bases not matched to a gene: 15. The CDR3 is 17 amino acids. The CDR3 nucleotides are TGTGCCAGCACCCCTCAGGGGGCAGGCACATTTAACACTGAAGCTTTCTTT. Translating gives CASTPQGAGTFNTEAFF.

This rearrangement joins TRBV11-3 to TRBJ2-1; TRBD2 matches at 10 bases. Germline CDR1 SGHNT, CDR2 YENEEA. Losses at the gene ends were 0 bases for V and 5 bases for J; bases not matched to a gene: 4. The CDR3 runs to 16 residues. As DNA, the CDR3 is TGTGCCAGCAGCTTAGATCGGCTAGCGGGAGACAATGAGCAGTTCTTC. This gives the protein CASSLDRLAGDNEQFF.

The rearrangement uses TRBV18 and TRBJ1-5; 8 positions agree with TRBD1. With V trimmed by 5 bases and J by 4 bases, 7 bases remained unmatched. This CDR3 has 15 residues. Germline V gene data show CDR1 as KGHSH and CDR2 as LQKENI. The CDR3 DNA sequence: TGTGCCAGCTCAAAGGAACAGGGGGTTAATCAGCCCCAGCATTTT. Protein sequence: CASSKEQGVNQPQHF. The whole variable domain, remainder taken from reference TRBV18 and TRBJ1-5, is NAGVMQNPRHLVRRRGQEARLRCSPMKGHSHVYWYRQLPEEGLKFMVYLQKENIIDESGMPKERFSAEFPKEGPSILRIQQVVRGDSAAYFCASSKEQGVNQPQHFGDGTRLSIL.

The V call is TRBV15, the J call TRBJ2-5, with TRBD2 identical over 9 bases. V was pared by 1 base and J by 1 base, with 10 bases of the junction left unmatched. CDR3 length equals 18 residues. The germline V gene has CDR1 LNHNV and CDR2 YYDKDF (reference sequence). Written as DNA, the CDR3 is TGTGCCACCAGCAGAGCTCCCCAAGGCGGGAGGGCCCAAGAGACCCAGTACTTC. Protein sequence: CATSRAPQGGRAQETQYF.

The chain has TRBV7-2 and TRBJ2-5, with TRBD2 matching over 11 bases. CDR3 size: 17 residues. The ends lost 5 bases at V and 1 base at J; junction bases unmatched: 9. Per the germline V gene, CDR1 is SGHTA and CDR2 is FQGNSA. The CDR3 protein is CASSPPWGTSGQETQYF. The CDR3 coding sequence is TGTGCCAGCAGCCCCCCCTGGGGGACTAGCGGCCAAGAGACCCAGTACTTC.

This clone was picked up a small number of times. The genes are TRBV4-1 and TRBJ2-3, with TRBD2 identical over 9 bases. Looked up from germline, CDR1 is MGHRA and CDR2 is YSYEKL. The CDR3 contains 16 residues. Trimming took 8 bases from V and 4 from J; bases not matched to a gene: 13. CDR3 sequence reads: CASWPGGCGRADTQYF. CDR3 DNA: TGCGCCAGCTGGCCAGGGGGATGCGGGAGGGCAGATACGCAGTATTTT.

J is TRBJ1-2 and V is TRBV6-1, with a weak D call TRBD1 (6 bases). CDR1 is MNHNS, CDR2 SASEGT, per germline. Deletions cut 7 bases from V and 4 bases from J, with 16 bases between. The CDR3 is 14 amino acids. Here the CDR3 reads CASILRGVSYGYTF. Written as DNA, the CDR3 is TGTGCCAGCATCCTCAGGGGAGTAAGCTATGGCTACACCTTC.

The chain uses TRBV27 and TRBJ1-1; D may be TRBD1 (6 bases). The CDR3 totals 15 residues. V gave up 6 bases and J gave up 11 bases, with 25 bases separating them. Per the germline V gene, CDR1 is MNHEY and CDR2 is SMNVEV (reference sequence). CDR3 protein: CASSRAPTGGIEAFF. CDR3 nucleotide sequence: TGTGCCAGCAGCCGGGCCCCGACAGGAGGTATTGAGGCTTTCTTT.

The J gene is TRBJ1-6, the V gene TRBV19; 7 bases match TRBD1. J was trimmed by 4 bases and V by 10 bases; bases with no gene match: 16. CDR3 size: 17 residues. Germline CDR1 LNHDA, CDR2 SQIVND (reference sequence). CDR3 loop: CATKSSSQGSYNSPLHF. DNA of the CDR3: TGTGCCACGAAGTCCTCCTCACAGGGGAGTTATAATTCACCCCTCCACTTT.

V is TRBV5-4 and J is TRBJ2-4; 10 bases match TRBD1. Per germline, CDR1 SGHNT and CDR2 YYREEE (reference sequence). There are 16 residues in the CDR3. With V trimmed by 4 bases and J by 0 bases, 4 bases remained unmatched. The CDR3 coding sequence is TGTGCCAGCAGCATGGGGACAGGGGTAGCCAAAAACATTCAGTACTTC. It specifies CASSMGTGVAKNIQYF.

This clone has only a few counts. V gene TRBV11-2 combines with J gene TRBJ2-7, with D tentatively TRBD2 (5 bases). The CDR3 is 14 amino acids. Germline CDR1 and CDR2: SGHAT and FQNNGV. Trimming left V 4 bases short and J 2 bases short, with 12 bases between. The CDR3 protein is CASSWLRGAYEQYF. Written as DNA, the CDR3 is TGTGCCAGCAGCTGGCTTCGGGGAGCCTACGAGCAGTACTTC.

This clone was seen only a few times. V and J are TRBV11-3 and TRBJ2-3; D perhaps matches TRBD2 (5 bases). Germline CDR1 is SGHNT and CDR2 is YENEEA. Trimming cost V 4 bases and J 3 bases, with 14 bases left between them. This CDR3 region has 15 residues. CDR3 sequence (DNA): TGTGCCAGCAGCTCTAGGAAGTCGGGAACAGATACGCAGTATTTT. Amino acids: CASSSRKSGTDTQYF. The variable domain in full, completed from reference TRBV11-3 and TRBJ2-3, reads EAGVVQSPRYKIIEKKQPVAFWCNPISGHNTLYWYLQNLGQGPELLIRYENEEAVDDSQLPKDRFSAERLKGVDSTLKIQPAELGDSAVYLCASSSRKSGTDTQYFGPGTRLTVL.